The 19 T cell receptor beta chains listed next were all sequenced from one sample in a study of shared clonotypes between healthy human individuals. Generated by immunoSEQ multiplex PCR, the TCRdb table keeps only in-frame clones and is missing some. This sample has 2,500,000 or so clones; around 92% occur once, and the top ten carry approximately 0.39%. The sequencing input was naive CD4+ T cells from PBMCs. Specified subset: CD45RA+ positively selected. Receptors were obtained from a man between 18 and 29 years old in good health. Some clones in this sample may be carry-over from other donors' samples.

The rearrangement links TRBV19 to TRBJ1-1; the D gene is possibly TRBD1 (5 bases). Per the germline V gene, CDR1 is LNHDA and CDR2 is SQIVND (reference sequence). This CDR3 has 15 amino acids. With 9 bases removed from V and 1 base from J, the gap between germline ends came to 18 bases. In DNA form, the CDR3 reads TGTGCCAGCATGAGAAGAACTGGGGGGAACACTGAAGCTTTCTTT. It encodes CASMRRTGGNTEAFF.

This clone showed up just a few times. This chain uses TRBV9 with TRBJ1-1, with D possibly being TRBD1 (5 bases). The length of the CDR3 is 15 residues. V was pared by 2 bases and J by 5 bases, with 16 bases between. Germline lookup yields CDR1 SGDLS and CDR2 YYNGEE. CDR3 DNA sequence: TGTGCCAGCAGCGTGGGTCAGGGTCGGCGAACTGAAGCTTTCTTT. Translating it yields CASSVGQGRRTEAFF.

This clone has a single count. The identical CDR3 is also encoded by other nucleotide sequences in the sample. This sequence joins TRBV6-5 and TRBJ1-1; D unresolved. V was clipped by 4 bases and J by 1 base, with 4 bases between them. The CDR3 covers 12 residues. Germline loops: CDR1 MNHEY, CDR2 SVGAGI. CDR3: CASSSGNTEAFF. The CDR3 region has the DNA TGTGCCAGCAGTTCCGGGAACACTGAAGCTTTCTTT.

Concerning this clone itself: This sample also contains other DNA sequences that code for the same CDR3. The chain links TRBV5-1 to TRBJ1-4; 9 bases fit TRBD1. V was clipped by 0 bases and J by 8 bases; unmatched bases: 5. Germline V gives CDR1 SGHRS, CDR2 YFSETQ. The CDR3 runs 15 residues. CDR3 residues: CASSLGTGEREKLFF. In DNA form, the CDR3 reads TGCGCCAGCAGCTTGGGGACAGGGGAAAGGGAAAAACTGTTTTTT. The full variable domain, with the rest looked up from reference TRBV5-1 and TRBJ1-4, is KAGVTQTPRYLIKTRGQQVTLSCSPISGHRSVSWYQQTPGQGLQFLFEYFSETQRNKGNFPGRFSGRQFSNSRSEMNVSTLELGDSALYLCASSLGTGEREKLFFGSGTQLSVL.

This clone was observed a handful of times. The rearrangement uses TRBV28 and TRBJ1-2, with D possibly TRBD1 on 5 matching bases. The CDR3 has 13 residues. V lost 7 bases, J lost 4 bases, and 13 bases lay in between. From germline, CDR1 is MDHEN and CDR2 SYDVKM. Here the CDR3 DNA reads TGTGCCAGCAATACACAGGTCCGCTATGGCTACACCTTC. Translating it yields CASNTQVRYGYTF.

This CDR3 reads CASSPEASGNTDTQYF. CDR3 in DNA: TGTGCCAGCAGCCCCGAGGCTAGCGGCAACACAGATACGCAGTATTTT. The rearrangement links TRBV7-3 to TRBJ2-3, with 7 bases matching TRBD2. V shed 5 bases, J shed 2 bases, and the junction held 10 bases outside the gene matches. The CDR3 loop spans 16 amino acids. Per germline, CDR1 SGHTA and CDR2 FQGTGA. The full variable domain, its missing parts supplied by reference TRBV7-3 and TRBJ2-3, is GAGVSQTPSNKVTEKGKYVELRCDPISGHTALYWYRQSLGQGPEFLIYFQGTGAADDSGLPNDRFFAVRPEGSVSTLKIQRTERGDSAVYLCASSPEASGNTDTQYFGPGTRLTVL.

The chain carries TRBV7-3 and TRBJ2-1; TRBD1 aligns across 7 bases. This CDR3 is built from 12 residues. Losses at the gene ends were 1 base for V and 10 bases for J; bases not matched to a gene: 1. The germline CDR1 and CDR2 sequences are SGHTA and FQGTGA. CDR3 nucleotides: TGTGCCAGCAGCTTAAGACAGGGAGAGCAGTTCTTC. It encodes CASSLRQGEQFF. Full variable domain (missing parts from reference TRBV7-3 and TRBJ2-1): GAGVSQTPSNKVTEKGKYVELRCDPISGHTALYWYRQSLGQGPEFLIYFQGTGAADDSGLPNDRFFAVRPEGSVSTLKIQRTERGDSAVYLCASSLRQGEQFFGPGTRLTVL.

CDR3 protein: CASSLAQGISTDTQYF. CDR3 nucleotides: TGTGCCAGCAGCTTAGCCCAGGGGATTAGCACAGATACGCAGTATTTT. V usage is TRBV7-6 and J usage is TRBJ2-3; a possible D gene is TRBD1 (6 bases). V was trimmed by 0 bases and J by 0 bases, leaving 10 bases between them. The CDR3 extends over 16 amino acids. Looked up from germline, CDR1 is SGHVS and CDR2 is FNYEAQ.

The V gene is TRBV10-3, the J gene TRBJ2-1, with 9 bases lining up with TRBD2. CDR3 length: 15 residues. The ends lost 2 bases at V and 9 bases at J; junction bases unmatched: 8. Per germline, CDR1 ENHRY and CDR2 SYGVKD. CDR3: CAISELGLASVEQFF. As DNA, the CDR3 is TGTGCCATCAGTGAGCTCGGACTAGCGTCGGTTGAGCAGTTCTTC.

The rearrangement uses TRBV18 and TRBJ2-7; 10 positions agree with TRBD1. The CDR3 runs 16 residues. Germline V CDR1 and CDR2: KGHSH, LQKENI. With V trimmed by 4 bases and J by 4 bases, 10 bases remained unmatched. The DNA of the CDR3 is TGTGCCAGCTCACGACTACCGGGACAGGGGCAGTACGAGCAGTACTTC. Its translation is CASSRLPGQGQYEQYF.

V is TRBV11-2 and J is TRBJ2-7, with TRBD1 as a possible D gene (6 bases). The germline V gene has CDR1 SGHAT and CDR2 FQNNGV. V lost 4 bases to trimming and J lost 0 bases, with 19 bases between them. CDR3 length equals 17 residues. The CDR3 DNA is TGTGCCAGCAGCTCACTGAACACAGGGAGTAGCTCCTACGAGCAGTACTTC. Protein: CASSSLNTGSSSYEQYF.

J is TRBJ1-1 and V is TRBV6-1; D uncertain. The length of the CDR3 is 13 residues. Trimming removed 1 base from V and 11 bases from J, with 14 bases in between. Per germline, CDR1 MNHNS and CDR2 SASEGT. The CDR3 sequence: CASSEVTLSWAFF. The DNA of the CDR3 is TGTGCCAGCAGTGAAGTAACCCTCTCGTGGGCTTTCTTT.

This chain joins TRBV6-5 and TRBJ1-1; unclear D gene. Germline-derived CDR1 and CDR2 are MNHEY and SVGAGI. The CDR3 extends over 15 amino acids. The V end was cut by 6 bases, the J end by 0 bases, with 14 bases between. Here the CDR3 reads CASRSITVMNTEAFF. The CDR3 DNA is TGTGCCAGCAGGTCCATTACAGTAATGAACACTGAAGCTTTCTTT.

The V and J genes are TRBV6-5 and TRBJ2-5; no definite D call. Trimming took off 0 bases at V and 5 bases at J, with 10 bases between the two ends. Germline assignment: CDR1 MNHEY and CDR2 SVGAGI. The CDR3 totals 14 residues. Written as DNA, the CDR3 is TGTGCCAGCAGTTACTCTGATAATAGGGAGACCCAGTACTTC. Its protein product is CASSYSDNRETQYF.

V is TRBV5-1 and J is TRBJ2-1; maybe TRBD1 (5 bases). The germline V gene encodes CDR1 SGHRS and CDR2 YFSETQ. V lost 2 bases and J 8 bases, leaving 11 bases between the germline ends. This CDR3 comprises 13 residues. CDR3 amino acids: CASSFRGRDEQFF. CDR3 coding DNA: TGCGCCAGCAGCTTTAGGGGCCGGGATGAGCAGTTCTTC.

This clone showed up just once. In DNA, the CDR3 is TGTGCCAGCAGCCCGGGGAGGGGCGTTGGCTACACCTTC. This translates into CASSPGRGVGYTF. The chain recombines TRBV7-2 with TRBJ1-2, with D possibly matching TRBD1 (5 bases). The length of the CDR3 is 13 residues. The V end lost 5 bases, the J end lost 7 bases, and 14 bases lay between the germline ends. Germline V gene sequence: CDR1 SGHTA, CDR2 FQGNSA.

V is TRBV18 and J is TRBJ2-5, with 9 bases matching TRBD2. Germline V lookup: CDR1 KGHSH, CDR2 LQKENI. The CDR3 covers 15 residues. J was trimmed by 2 bases and V by 3 bases; bases with no gene match: 4. CDR3 DNA: TGTGCCAGCTCACCCATAGCGGGAGTACAAGAGACCCAGTACTTC. Translating gives CASSPIAGVQETQYF.

This rearrangement joins TRBV6-1 to TRBJ1-2; no firm D call. Trimming cost V 1 base and J 7 bases, with 7 bases left between them. Germline V CDR1 and CDR2: MNHNS, SASEGT. CDR3 length equals 12 residues. In DNA, the CDR3 is TGTGCCAGCAGTGAAGACGTGGGTGGCTACACCTTC. Amino acids: CASSEDVGGYTF.

J is TRBJ2-2 and V is TRBV11-2; possibly TRBD1 for D (6 bases). Germline assignment: CDR1 SGHAT and CDR2 FQNNGV. V shed 5 bases and J shed 3 bases, with 19 bases lying between them. CDR3 length equals 17 residues. The CDR3 DNA sequence: TGTGCCAGCAGCACTCCCCAGCGACAGGCGGACACCGGGGAGCTGTTTTTT. Translating gives CASSTPQRQADTGELFF.